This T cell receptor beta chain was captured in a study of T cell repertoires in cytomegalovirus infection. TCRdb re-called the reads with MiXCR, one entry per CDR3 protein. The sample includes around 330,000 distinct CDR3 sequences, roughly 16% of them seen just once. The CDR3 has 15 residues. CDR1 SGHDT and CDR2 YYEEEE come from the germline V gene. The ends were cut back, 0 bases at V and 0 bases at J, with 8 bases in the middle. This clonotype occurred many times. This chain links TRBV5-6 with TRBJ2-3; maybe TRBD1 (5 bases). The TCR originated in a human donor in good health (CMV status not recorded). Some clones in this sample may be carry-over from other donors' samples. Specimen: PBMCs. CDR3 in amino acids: CASSLVRDSTDTQYF. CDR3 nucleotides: TGTGCCAGCAGCTTGGTCAGGGATAGCACAGATACGCAGTATTTT. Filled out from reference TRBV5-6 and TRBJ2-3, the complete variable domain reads DAGVTQSPTHLIKTRGQQVTLRCSPKSGHDTVSWYQQALGQGPQFIFQYYEEEERQRGNFPDRFSGHQFPNYSSELNVNALLLGDSALYLCASSLVRDSTDTQYFGPGTRLTVL.